Sequencing of this T cell receptor (beta chain) was carried out in a study of cytotoxic CD8 clonotypes in ibrutinib-treated CLL (dated by TCRdb to the early 2020s). With regard to the full study: The cohort included some 14 treatment-naive and about a dozen relapsed/refractory patients; approximately 17 were IGHV unmutated. Partial responses were observed in about 24 patients and complete responses in 2; after a median follow-up of 68 months, remission was maintained in 14 patients and progression was observed in about twelve. Response samples were taken after a median of roughly eleven months on treatment, ranging from about 6 to 40 months. An average of 255,043 productive templates and some 100,000 productive rearrangements was obtained per sample. Longitudinal samples were obtainable from about 30% of the roughly 90 participants in the trial. Cryopreserved peripheral blood mononuclear cells were collected before treatment, at response, and at either disease progression or sustained remission. All remission and progressive disease samples were collected while patients were still receiving ibrutinib. Study-level results and caveats: Public clonotypes were rare and either shrank or stayed stable during treatment, and the rise in clonality at ibrutinib response reflected expansion of private clonotypes. Sustained-remission and progressing patients did not have matched sampling times, and lymph node repertoires were not examined. At baseline, clonality was higher than in age-matched healthy donors and showed a strong correlation with circulating CD8+ T-cell counts. An increase in clonality was observed at ibrutinib response, with clonality remaining stable during sustained remission and falling back toward baseline at progression.

The CDR3, from cysteine to phenylalanine, totals 13 residues. Only the CDR3 portion is preserved as DNA: 39 bases, with reading frame beginning at the first base. V and J lose 4 bases and 15 bases, and a span of 19 bases separates them. The germline V gene supplies CDR1 SGHTA and CDR2 FQGNSA. This sample's time point label indicates: 20 to 25 months on ibrutinib. For TCR beta library preparation, around 2.2 micrograms of genomic DNA was extracted from cryopreserved PBMCs. Longitudinal blood samples from CLL patients receiving ibrutinib monotherapy were subjected to high-throughput TCR beta sequencing. The patients took part in an open-label, single-center phase 2 trial of ibrutinib monotherapy. The goal of deep resolution MiSeq sequencing was a depth between 1 in 1 million and 1 in 200,000 T cells, and coverage averaged 10x per clonotype. The immunoSEQ hsTCRB Kit was used to generate the TCR beta libraries. Regarding the original processing steps: ImmunoSEQ Data Assistant and ImmunoSEQ Analyzer were used for data analysis, and V, D and J genes were assigned according to IMGT definitions. Clonality, which ranges from 0 to 1, was calculated by subtracting the normalized Shannon entropy of productive rearrangement frequencies from one. Only overrepresented clonotypes making up at least 0.05% of each patient's repertoire were included in the public clonotype analysis. Thirteen repertoires from age-matched healthy donors, obtained from immuneACCESS, served as clonality controls. Not all clones reach the TCRdb copy of this immuneACCESS table, which keeps in-frame sequences only. Checked studies attribute under half of the gap to unresolved V genes and leave the rest unexplained. V, J and clone size were drawn from that table, and D and trimming were deduced from the DNA. The sample includes 140,000 to 150,000 clones, with about 70% observed a single time. The leading ten clones occupy approximately 5.1% of the sample.

As to this clone: The target of this receptor is not known. No per-base quality is available; no much larger clone lies one base away.

This chain joins TRBV7-2 to TRBJ2-1; the D match is possibly TRBD1 or TRBD2, with 6 bases aligned in each. The TCR originated in a human donor with chronic lymphocytic leukemia. The sequencing here drew on PBMCs, taken after 24 months of ibrutinib treatment. The nucleotide sequence reads TGTGCCAGCAGCTCTCTCCCCCCGGGGGCCTCGTTCTTC. It codes for CASSSLPPGASFF.